This TCR beta chain is drawn from a study of T cells in Graves' hyperthyroidism and ophthalmopathy. Study-wide points: Ophthalmopathy got predicted by the model a median 6.5 months before its onset. Classification by a 13 V-J model distinguished ophthalmopathy from stable hyperthyroidism.

This clonotype was seen repeatedly, ten times or more. Its antigen is not identified. The CDR3 consists of 12 residues. V shed 6 bases and J shed 5 bases, with 10 bases lying between them. Germline loops: CDR1 SNHLY, CDR2 FYNNEI. Diagnosis rested on symptoms, serum thyroxine and TRAb, thyroid ultrasound, and orbital computed tomography. TCR beta CDR3 region amplification was performed from RNA transcripts. Primed by the HTBI set, a first-round RT-PCR was run on the TCR CDR3. TCRdb recomputed calls from the multiplex PCR reads with MiXCR, one row per CDR3 protein. The repertoire holds over 700,000 distinct CDR3 sequences, with around 39% as singletons.

This TCR derives from a young man with Graves' hyperthyroidism. Sequences were obtained from blood. This chain links TRBV2 with TRBJ1-2, with D hard to call. CDR3 in amino acids: CASRERRYGYTF. For the CDR3, the DNA is TGTGCCAGCAGGGAACGACGGTATGGCTACACCTTC.